This TCR beta chain was captured by sequencing in a study of T cell responses to AZD1222 COVID-19 vaccine. CDR3 size: 14 residues. The germline V and J ends were trimmed by 5 bases and 1 base, with 10 bases remaining between them. Germline V gives CDR1 MNHEY, CDR2 SVGAGI. The protocol was immunoSEQ multiplex PCR, while the TCRdb copy is restricted to in-frame clones and leaves out a portion. The data contain 80,000 to 130,000 clones, less than 90% of them singletons. The receptor comes from an adult in good health. Here the sequenced sample was peripheral blood, taken on day 0 of AZD1222 vaccination. V and J are TRBV6-5 and TRBJ2-3; the D gene is possibly TRBD1 (6 bases). The CDR3 protein is CASSQGLGTDTQYF. In DNA, the CDR3 is TGTGCCAGCAGTCAGGGGCTAGGCACAGATACGCAGTATTTT.